This TCR beta chain comes out of a study of cytomegalovirus exposure and HLA in healthy donors. This clone showed up just a few times. Between the trimmed V and J ends, which lost 4 bases and 9 bases, there was a span of 13 bases. Germline-derived CDR1 and CDR2 are SGHTA and FQGTGA. The CDR3 has 13 amino acids. Vbeta (60) and Jbeta (13) primers were used in the PCR. Sequencing used immunoSEQ multiplex PCR; TCRdb keeps in-frame clones, though not all of them. The profile shows 150,000 to 200,000 clones, 75% to 90% of them singletons. Sequenced input: PBMCs. V and J are TRBV7-3 and TRBJ2-1; perhaps TRBD1 as D (6 bases). This clonotype originated in a man aged 30-40 years in good health and CMV-seropositive. The CDR3 spells CASSSEGRGEQFF. The DNA for the CDR3 is TGTGCCAGCAGCTCCGAGGGCAGGGGTGAGCAGTTCTTC.